A single sample gave rise to the 5 T cell receptor beta chains below, sequenced in a study of blood T cell repertoires in COVID-19. Data came from immunoSEQ multiplex PCR; TCRdb stores just in-frame clones and leaves some out. The table lists roughly 100,000 clones, 70% to 75% of them singletons. Sequenced input: peripheral blood. The receptors were gathered from a human donor with acute or convalescent COVID-19. The donor label of this sample is uncertain.

This clone was detected only a few times. The chain joins TRBV6-6 to TRBJ2-3; D unclear. V lost 6 bases to trimming and J lost 6 bases, with 7 bases between them. Germline lookup yields CDR1 MNHNY and CDR2 SVGAGI (reference sequence). The CDR3 has 11 amino acids. The DNA of the CDR3 is TGTGCCAGCAGCGCAGCGGATACGCAGTATTTT. Protein: CASSAADTQYF.

This clone was observed once. The chain is built from TRBV28 and TRBJ2-5; 7 bases align to TRBD2. The CDR3 sequence is 14 residues long. V gave up 6 bases and J gave up 4 bases; unmatched junction bases: 8. Germline assignment: CDR1 MDHEN and CDR2 SYDVKM. The CDR3 loop is CASRGGGGRETQYF. In DNA form, the CDR3 reads TGTGCCAGCAGGGGTGGCGGGGGACGAGAGACCCAGTACTTC. The whole variable domain, remainder taken from reference TRBV28 and TRBJ2-5, is DVKVTQSSRYLVKRTGEKVFLECVQDMDHENMFWYRQDPGLGLRLIYFSYDVKMKEKGDIPEGYSVSREKKERFSLILESASTNQTSMYLCASRGGGGRETQYFGPGTRLLVL.

A word on this clone: An end of the junction differs from the germline gene, which may be a read error. V usage is TRBV6-5 and J usage is TRBJ1-6, with TRBD1 identical over 8 bases. The germline gives CDR1 MNHEY, CDR2 SVGAGI. The CDR3 has 14 residues. CDR3 nucleotide sequence: TGTGCCAGCGGTTACAGGGGGTCCAATTCACCCCTCCACTTT. Amino acid sequence: CASGYRGSNSPLHF.

The chain joins TRBV6-5 to TRBJ1-5; maybe TRBD1 (6 bases). This CDR3 spans 14 amino acids. V lost 5 bases and J lost 5, with 13 bases in between. Germline assignment: CDR1 MNHEY and CDR2 SVGAGI. The CDR3 DNA reads TGTGCCAGCAGTCCTCGGGGGGCGGATCAGCCCCAGCATTTT. This gives the protein CASSPRGADQPQHF.

The V call is TRBV12-3 or TRBV12-4, the J call TRBJ2-2, with 8 positions matching TRBD1. The CDR3 extends over 13 amino acids. After removal of 3 bases from V and 7 bases from J, the junction contained 1 base not matched to a gene. Here the CDR3 DNA reads TGTGCCAGCAGTTTCAGGGGGCTCGGGGAGCTGTTTTTT. This translates into CASSFRGLGELFF.